This T cell receptor beta chain emerged from a study of siplizumab effects on memory and regulatory T cells. This CDR3 has 18 amino acids. Assay: immunoSEQ multiplex PCR; the TCRdb copy retains only in-frame clones and omits some. The repertoire holds 110,000 or so clones, with about 91% as singletons. This rearrangement joins TRBV12-2 to TRBJ1-1. TRBV12-2 is described as a pseudogene. The sequence derives from a human donor in good health. The sample was Tregs sorted from blood. The CDR3 nucleotides are TGTGCAAGTCGCTTATACATCCCGGGTCAGACACTCAACACTGAAGCTTTCTTT. This gives the protein CASRLYIPGQTLNTEAFF.